This T cell receptor beta chain was profiled in a study of CD8 T cells in Susac syndrome (dated by TCRdb to between 2018 and 2021). Study-wide context: Of the Susac syndrome patients who were sequenced, roughly 6 had clinically active disease and fewer than ten were in clinical remission. Repertoire sequencing was used to test whether CD8+ T cell activation and differentiation in Susac syndrome was antigen driven. At blood withdrawal, Susac syndrome patients were either therapy-naive, taking corticosteroids (in some cases with IVIg as well), or taking IVIg alone. Clonality of the CD8+ T cell repertoire was compared between 11 to 12 healthy donors, around 14 Susac syndrome patients and roughly 16 multiple sclerosis patients. Points the paper makes about the study in general: The number of individuals in the TCR sequencing and HLA analysis was recognized as being relatively small. Approximately 15 Susac-specific public clones were identified in the total CD8+ repertoire, and roughly five Susac-specific public clones were identified in the CD8+ TEMRA repertoire. Clonal expansion was seen in Susac syndrome CD8+ repertoires, peaking in CD8+ TEMRA cells and being greater in clinically active patients than in remitting ones.

Peripheral blood CD8+ and CD4+ T cells from healthy donors, Susac syndrome patients and multiple sclerosis patients were profiled using high-throughput TCR beta sequencing. The Susac syndrome patients fulfilled recently defined diagnostic criteria for either definite or probable disease. Bulk CD8+ and CD4+ T cells were purified magnetically by negative isolation, whereas CD8+ TEMRA cells were enriched by FACS. Blood was drawn into EDTA tubes, processed within 24 hours, and PBMCs were isolated by density gradient centrifugation. PBMCs intended for TCR sequencing were cryopreserved in liquid nitrogen and thawed later in a water bath at 37 degrees C. The sorted or isolated CD4+, CD8+ and CD8+ TEMRA cells had a purity of 90% or higher. As regards this clonotype: Its cognate antigen has yet to be identified. Per-base qualities were not stored, and no clone one base away is much larger.

RNA was extracted using the RNeasy kit, and about 0.45 to 1 microgram was reverse transcribed with random hexamers. The immunoSEQ multiplex PCR assay, which covers 54 Vbeta and 13 Jbeta segments, was used to amplify TCR beta CDR3 regions. PCR amplification bias was corrected by using a synthetic template baseline for primer optimization and computational correction. The study's processing was this. Reads were assigned to V, D and J genes according to IMGT and analyzed in immunoSEQ Analyzer, with only productive sequences retained. Clonality was computed as one minus Shannon entropy normalized by log2 of the number of productive unique sequences. For each patient and control, public and private clones were evaluated among the 100 most prevalent clones. Susac-specific clones were defined as absent from healthy and MS cohorts, 800 to 1,200 published viral clones and other ImmuneACCESS disease sequences. TCRdb handled the public reads itself, with Q25 trimming in fastp and clone calling in MiXCR, and kept productive beta chains. Rows with a matching CDR3 protein are joined into one entry that keeps the most common DNA and genes. The V and J calls shown here were made by TCRdb, not taken from the authors' results. For this sample the table gives more than 95,000 distinct CDR3 sequences, of which about 93% were detected only once. The ten most abundant clones make up approximately 0.22% of the sample.

As encoded in the germline V gene, CDR1 is MNHEY while CDR2 is SVGAGI. From V the trimming removes 4 bases and from J it removes 3 bases, while the gene matches leave 3 bases of the junction unaccounted for. Taken from cysteine to phenylalanine, the CDR3 has 14 residues. Only CDR3 DNA is held: 42 bases, read in frame from base 1. This receptor chain uses TRBV6-5 and TRBJ2-1, with 7 central nucleotides matching TRBD2. Specimen: CD8+ T cells from PBMCs. The clonotype comes from a human donor with Susac syndrome. This receptor carries the CDR3 CASSLGTNYNEQFF. The bases read TGTGCCAGCAGTTTGGGGACTAACTACAATGAGCAGTTCTTC.